Sequencing of this TCR beta chain was carried out in a study of identical twins. TCRdb processed the 5' RACE reads anew with MiXCR; each CDR3 protein has one entry. The sample holds roughly 1,500,000 distinct CDR3 sequences, about 30% seen once. There are 14 residues in the CDR3. Germline lookup yields CDR1 SGHDT and CDR2 YYEEEE. Trimming removed 4 bases at V and 0 bases at J, with 8 bases between. This chain connects TRBV5-6 to TRBJ2-1, with a weak D call TRBD1 (6 bases). The origin of this receptor is a newborn girl in good health. Sequencing was carried out using cord blood. CDR3 sequence reads: CASSDRFSYNEQFF. The DNA for the CDR3 is TGTGCCAGCAGCGACAGGTTCTCCTACAATGAGCAGTTCTTC.